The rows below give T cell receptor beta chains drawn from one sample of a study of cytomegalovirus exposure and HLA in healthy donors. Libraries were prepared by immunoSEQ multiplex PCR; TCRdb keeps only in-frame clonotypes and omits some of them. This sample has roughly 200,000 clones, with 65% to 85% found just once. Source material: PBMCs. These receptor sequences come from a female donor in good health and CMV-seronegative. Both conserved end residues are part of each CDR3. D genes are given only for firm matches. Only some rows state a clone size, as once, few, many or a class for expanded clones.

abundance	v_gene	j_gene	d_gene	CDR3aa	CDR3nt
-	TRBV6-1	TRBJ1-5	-	CASAQVSNQPQHF	TGTGCCAGCGCTCAGGTTAGCAATCAGCCCCAGCATTTT
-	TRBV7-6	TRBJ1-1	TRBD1	CASTPGTGLNTEAFF	TGTGCCAGCACCCCAGGGACAGGGTTGAACACTGAAGCTTTCTTT
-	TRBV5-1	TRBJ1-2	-	CASRQSPVRGYGYTF	TGCGCCAGCAGACAATCCCCAGTCCGGGGCTATGGCTACACCTTC
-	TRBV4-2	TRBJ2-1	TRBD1	CASSRTGDLYNEQFF	TGTGCCAGCAGCCGAACAGGGGACCTATACAATGAGCAGTTCTTC
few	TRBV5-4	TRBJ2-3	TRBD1	CASRPDRVNQDTQYF	TGTGCCAGCAGACCCGACAGGGTAAACCAAGATACGCAGTATTTT
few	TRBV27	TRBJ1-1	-	CASSLRTAMSTEAFF	TGTGCCAGCAGTTTACGGACAGCTATGAGCACTGAAGCTTTCTTT
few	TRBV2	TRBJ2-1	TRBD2	CASSEVAGGGGEQFF	TGTGCCAGCAGTGAGGTTGCGGGGGGTGGGGGTGAGCAGTTCTTC
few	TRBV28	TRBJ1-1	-	CASSRTVTLAGTEAFF	TGTGCCAGCAGTCGGACCGTTACCCTCGCGGGCACTGAAGCTTTCTTT
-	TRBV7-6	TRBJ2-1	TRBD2	CASSLDSSGSVFGYNEQFF	TGTGCCAGCAGCTTAGATAGTAGCGGGAGTGTCTTTGGGTACAATGAGCAGTTCTTC
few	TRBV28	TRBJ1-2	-	CASSPIRGWGYTF	TGTGCCAGCAGTCCTATCAGGGGCTGGGGCTACACCTTC
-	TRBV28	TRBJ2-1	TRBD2	CASSFPKGLAGIGSYNEQFF	TGTGCCAGCAGTTTCCCCAAGGGACTAGCGGGCATAGGGTCCTACAATGAGCAGTTCTTC
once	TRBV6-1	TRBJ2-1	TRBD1	CASSEWDRAGDEQFF	TGTGCCAGCAGTGAATGGGACAGGGCGGGAGATGAGCAGTTCTTC
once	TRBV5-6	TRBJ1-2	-	CASSSVTRGSGYTF	TGTGCCAGCAGCTCCGTTACCCGAGGCTCTGGCTACACCTTC
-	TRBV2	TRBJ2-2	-	CASSPNDRTLTGELFF	TGTGCCAGCAGTCCCAACGACAGAACCCTCACCGGGGAGCTGTTTTTT
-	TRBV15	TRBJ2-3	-	CATSRRTARQAQYF	TGTGCCACCAGCAGAAGGACAGCCCGGCAGGCGCAGTATTTT
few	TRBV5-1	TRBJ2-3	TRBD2	CASSPGTRGDTQYF	TGCGCCAGCAGCCCCGGGACTAGGGGAGATACGCAGTATTTT
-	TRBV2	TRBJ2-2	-	CASSVTGFGNTGELFF	TGTGCCAGCAGTGTTACAGGGTTCGGAAACACCGGGGAGCTGTTTTTT
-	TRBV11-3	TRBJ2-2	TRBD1	CASSATGTGYNTGELFF	TGTGCCAGCAGCGCTACCGGGACAGGGTATAACACCGGGGAGCTGTTTTTT
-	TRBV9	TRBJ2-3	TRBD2	CASSALAGEVTDTQYF	TGTGCCAGCAGCGCCCTAGCGGGAGAGGTCACAGATACGCAGTATTTT
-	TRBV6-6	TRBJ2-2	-	CASSGPRGGNTGELFF	TGTGCCAGCAGTGGGCCTAGGGGTGGGAACACCGGGGAGCTGTTTTTT
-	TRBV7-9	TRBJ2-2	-	CASSFSGIGELFF	TGTGCCAGCAGCTTTTCGGGTATAGGGGAGCTGTTTTTT